The sequence of this T cell receptor (beta chain) was determined in a study of cytomegalovirus exposure and HLA in healthy donors. Study-wide points: Reported results showed that the classifier diagnosed cytomegalovirus status with high specificity and sensitivity. In a later analysis, across HLA loci, associated TCR counts were highest for DRB1, lowest for HLA-C.

A multiplex PCR was run with 60 Vbeta primers and 13 Jbeta primers. Sequenced by immunoSEQ multiplex PCR; TCRdb stores in-frame clones only, minus some. This table holds around 61,000 clones, roughly 80% found once. A note on this clone: The antigen is undetermined.

There are 16 residues in the CDR3. Deletions cut 0 bases from V and 1 base from J, with 12 bases between. In germline, CDR1 is LNHDA, CDR2 SQIVND (reference sequence). The sequence came from a man aged 35 to 55 in good health and CMV-seronegative. Sequencing was performed on PBMCs. The rearrangement joins TRBV19 to TRBJ1-1; no firm D call. DNA of the CDR3: TGTGCCAGTAGTATAGACAGGCCCCCCTGGAACACTGAAGCTTTCTTT. As protein: CASSIDRPPWNTEAFF.